These 12 T cell receptor beta chains came from one sample sequenced in a study of shared clonotypes between healthy human individuals. Sequencing was performed with immunoSEQ multiplex PCR; in TCRdb, only in-frame clones are kept and a portion is missing. The sample contains some 1,100,000 clones, approximately 80% of which appear only once. Sequencing used memory CD4+ T cells from PBMCs. This sample's subset: CD45RA-negative fraction. The receptors originated from a man aged 18 to 30 in good health. Some clones in this sample may be carry-over from other donors' samples.

Only one count was recorded for this clone. The J gene is TRBJ2-1, the V gene TRBV28; no definite D call. The CDR3 is 15 residues long. With 3 bases removed from V and 5 bases from J, the gap between germline ends came to 14 bases. Germline V gene data show CDR1 as MDHEN and CDR2 as SYDVKM. The CDR3 here is CASSLVPTADNEQFF. The CDR3 DNA reads as TGTGCCAGCAGTTTGGTCCCGACGGCGGACAATGAGCAGTTCTTC.

The rearrangement uses TRBV4-3 and TRBJ1-2; 9 bases map to TRBD1. The CDR3 length is 16 residues. Germline V gene data show CDR1 as LGHNA and CDR2 as YSLEER. The trim removed 0 bases at V and 5 bases at J, leaving 7 bases unmatched. CDR3 DNA: TGCGCCAGCAGCCAAGACTTTGGGGACAGGGATTATGGCTACACCTTC. It codes for CASSQDFGDRDYGYTF.

This rearrangement joins TRBV5-6 to TRBJ2-1; 12 bases are shared with TRBD2. The CDR3 covers 15 residues. Per germline, CDR1 SGHDT and CDR2 YYEEEE. The trim removed 0 bases at V and 7 bases at J, leaving 2 bases unmatched. The CDR3 DNA follows: TGTGCCAGCAGCTTGGGCGGACTAGCGGGAAATGAGCAGTTCTTC. It specifies CASSLGGLAGNEQFF.

Remarks on this clone: The sample carries other DNA sequences with the same CDR3. The gene calls are TRBV6-1 and TRBJ1-2, with TRBD1 matching over 8 bases. The length of the CDR3 is 13 residues. Trimming cost V 4 bases and J 4 bases; bases outside gene matches: 2. The germline CDR1 and CDR2 sequences are MNHNS and SASEGT. As DNA, the CDR3 is TGTGCCAGCAGTGGACAGGGGCGCTATGGCTACACCTTC. This gives the protein CASSGQGRYGYTF.

The chain links TRBV28 to TRBJ1-2; D uncertain. The CDR3 has 15 residues. Trimming pared 8 bases from V and 5 bases from J, leaving 21 bases between. Germline CDR1 and CDR2: MDHEN and SYDVKM. The CDR3: CASFPGTRRAYGYTF. The CDR3 nucleotides read TGTGCCAGCTTTCCGGGAACGAGAAGAGCGTATGGCTACACCTTC.

This clone has a single count. The chain carries TRBV6-6 and TRBJ2-1, with 10 bases matching TRBD2. With V trimmed by 5 bases and J by 10 bases, 14 bases remained unmatched. The germline V gene encodes CDR1 MNHNY and CDR2 SVGAGI (reference sequence). The CDR3 runs to 16 residues. The CDR3: CASSNGLAATSTEQFF. CDR3 DNA sequence: TGTGCCAGCAGTAACGGACTAGCGGCTACATCAACGGAGCAGTTCTTC.

The chain couples TRBV5-4 to TRBJ2-5; 10 bases align to TRBD2. Per the germline V gene, CDR1 is SGHNT and CDR2 is YYREEE (reference sequence). The CDR3 has 15 residues. Germline trimming cut 4 bases from V and 3 bases from J; bases unmatched to any gene: 6. CDR3 in DNA: TGTGCCAGCAGCCCCGGAGGGACTAGCGAAGAGACCCAGTACTTC. This codes for CASSPGGTSEETQYF.

The rearrangement uses TRBV19 and TRBJ2-1, with a tentative D call TRBD2 (5 bases). V lost 7 bases to trimming and J lost 0 bases, with 10 bases between them. The CDR3 covers 14 residues. Germline V gene data show CDR1 as LNHDA and CDR2 as SQIVND (reference sequence). The chain's CDR3 is CASMLGSSYNEQFF. The DNA of the CDR3 is TGTGCCAGTATGTTGGGGAGCTCCTACAATGAGCAGTTCTTC.

The chain carries TRBV11-3 and TRBJ2-1; 10 nucleotides align to TRBD2. The CDR3 length is 18 residues. Germline-derived CDR1 and CDR2 are SGHNT and YENEEA. V trimming: 0 bases; J trimming: 4 bases; junction bases outside the gene matches: 9. CDR3 residues: CASSLDSKGLATYNEQFF. For the CDR3, the DNA is TGTGCCAGCAGCTTAGATTCCAAGGGACTAGCGACTTACAATGAGCAGTTCTTC. The full variable domain, in which reference TRBV11-3 and TRBJ2-1 provide the parts outside the CDR3, is EAGVVQSPRYKIIEKKQPVAFWCNPISGHNTLYWYLQNLGQGPELLIRYENEEAVDDSQLPKDRFSAERLKGVDSTLKIQPAELGDSAVYLCASSLDSKGLATYNEQFFGPGTRLTVL.

J is TRBJ2-1 and V is TRBV9, with TRBD1 matching 8 bases. The CDR3 extends over 15 amino acids. CDR1 and CDR2 (germline): SGDLS, YYNGEE. The junction had 5 bases not matched to a gene; V was cut back by 6 bases and J by 0 bases. The CDR3 nucleotides are TGTGCCAGCAACCAGGGACAGGACTCCTACAATGAGCAGTTCTTC. Translated, it gives CASNQGQDSYNEQFF.

The chain carries TRBV15 and TRBJ1-5; D not resolved. Germline CDR1 is LNHNV and CDR2 is YYDKDF (reference sequence). This CDR3 spans 14 amino acids. V lost 5 bases, J lost 7 bases, and 15 bases lay in between. CDR3: CATSSWERSQPQHF. The DNA for the CDR3 is TGTGCCACCAGCTCCTGGGAACGATCCCAGCCCCAGCATTTT. The variable domain in full, with the rest retrieved from reference TRBV15 and TRBJ1-5, is DAMVIQNPRYQVTQFGKPVTLSCSQTLNHNVMYWYQQKSSQAPKLLFHYYDKDFNNEADTPDNFQSRRPNTSFCFLDIRSPGLGDTAMYLCATSSWERSQPQHFGDGTRLSIL.

The rearrangement joins TRBV4-3 to TRBJ1-5; D may be TRBD1 (6 bases). The germline V gene encodes CDR1 LGHNA and CDR2 YSLEER. V was shortened by 4 bases and J by 16 bases, with 20 bases between the two germline ends. This CDR3 comprises 13 residues. This CDR3 reads CASSPRTGARQHF. In DNA form, the CDR3 reads TGCGCCAGCAGCCCGAGGACGGGGGCCCGCCAACATTTT.